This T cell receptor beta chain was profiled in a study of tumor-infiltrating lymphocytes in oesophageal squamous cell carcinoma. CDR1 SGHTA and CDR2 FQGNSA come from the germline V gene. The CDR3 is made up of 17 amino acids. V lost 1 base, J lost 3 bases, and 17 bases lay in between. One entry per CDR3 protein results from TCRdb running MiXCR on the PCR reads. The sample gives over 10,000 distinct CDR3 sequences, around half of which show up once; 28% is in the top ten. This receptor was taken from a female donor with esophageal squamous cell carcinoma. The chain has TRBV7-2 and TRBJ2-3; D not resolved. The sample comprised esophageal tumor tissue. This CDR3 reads CASSLEWQAGVTDTQYF. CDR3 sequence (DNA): TGTGCCAGCAGCTTAGAATGGCAGGCAGGTGTTACAGATACGCAGTATTTT. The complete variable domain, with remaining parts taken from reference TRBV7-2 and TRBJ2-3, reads GAGVSQSPSNKVTEKGKDVELRCDPISGHTALYWYRQSLGQGLEFLIYFQGNSAPDKSGLPSDRFSAERTGGSVSTLTIQRTQQEDSAVYLCASSLEWQAGVTDTQYFGPGTRLTVL.